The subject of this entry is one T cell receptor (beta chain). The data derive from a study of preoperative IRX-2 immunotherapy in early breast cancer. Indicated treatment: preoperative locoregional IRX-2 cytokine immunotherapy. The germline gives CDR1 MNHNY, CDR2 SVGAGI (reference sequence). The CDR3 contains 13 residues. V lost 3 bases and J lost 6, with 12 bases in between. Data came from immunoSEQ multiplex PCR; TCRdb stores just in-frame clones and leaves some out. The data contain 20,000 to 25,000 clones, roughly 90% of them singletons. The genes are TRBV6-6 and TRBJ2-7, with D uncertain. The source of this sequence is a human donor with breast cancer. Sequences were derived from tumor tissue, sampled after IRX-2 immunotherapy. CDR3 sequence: CASSYTVFGEQYV. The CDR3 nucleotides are TGTGCCAGCAGTTATACCGTTTTTGGCGAGCAGTACGTC.